The clone carrying this T cell receptor (beta chain) was seen repeatedly, ten times or more. The target antigen is unknown. Using its own MiXCR run on the 5' RACE reads, TCRdb lists one record per CDR3 protein. The sample records some 500,000 distinct CDR3 sequences, 14% being singletons. Trimming pared 5 bases from V and 0 bases from J, leaving 5 bases between. CDR3 size: 12 residues. Germline CDR1 is MNHEY and CDR2 is SVGAGI. The data derive from a study of identical twins. The study's findings and limits: Whereas memory repertoires showed no such difference, abundant cord blood beta clonotypes carried fewer insertions. Findings depended on cross-sectional statistics rather than tracking the same donors.

The same specimen was also included in a second study, on yellow fever vaccine responses in identical twins.

Material for sequencing was CD4+ T cells sorted from blood. This clonotype was obtained from a woman between 18 and 29 years old in good health. This sequence joins TRBV6-5 and TRBJ2-7; unclear D gene. CDR3 in DNA: TGTGCCAGCAGTGCAGGCTCCTACGAGCAGTACTTC. Its protein is CASSAGSYEQYF.